The rows below give T cell receptor beta chains drawn from one sample of a study of blood T cell repertoires in COVID-19. The method was immunoSEQ multiplex PCR; TCRdb's version includes in-frame clones alone and lacks a portion of them. This table holds 150,000 to 170,000 clones, 65% to 90% found once. The specimen sequenced was peripheral blood. The receptor source for this set is an older woman with COVID-19, enrolled during active disease. Each CDR3 is given with its conserved first and last residue. D genes are given only for firm matches.

d_gene,v_gene,j_gene,CDR3nt,CDR3aa
NA,TRBV21-1,TRBJ2-1,TGTGCCAGCAGCAAAGCGGGAGGGGTCCACTACAATGAGCAGTTCTTC,CASSKAGGVHYNEQFF
NA,TRBV3-1/TRBV3-2,TRBJ1-2,TGTGCCAGCAGCCAAGAGGACGGACAGTGGTATGGCTACACCTTC,CASSQEDGQWYGYTF
TRBD2,TRBV10-1,TRBJ2-1,TGCGCCAGCAGTCATAGCGGGATCTACAATGAGCAGTTCTTC,CASSHSGIYNEQFF
NA,TRBV19,TRBJ1-6,TGTGCCAGTAGTACCTTACACGACTATAATTCACCCCTCCACTTT,CASSTLHDYNSPLHF
TRBD1,TRBV18,TRBJ1-1,TGTGCCAGCTCACGACAGGGAGGTTACACTGAAGCTTTCTTT,CASSRQGGYTEAFF
NA,TRBV4-2,TRBJ2-5,TGTGCCAGCAGCCAAGAGGCGGGACGACAAGAGACCCAGTACTTC,CASSQEAGRQETQYF
NA,TRBV7-8,TRBJ1-1,TGTGCCAGCAGGCCAGGACAGAACACTGAAGCTTTCTTT,CASRPGQNTEAFF
NA,TRBV3-1/TRBV3-2,TRBJ2-7,TGTGCCAGCAGCTCCAGGGATAACTCCTACGAGCAGTACTTC,CASSSRDNSYEQYF
TRBD1,TRBV7-2,TRBJ1-5,TGTGCCAGCAGGTCGACAGGGGGAGGCAATCAGCCCCAGCATTTT,CASRSTGGGNQPQHF
NA,TRBV29-1,TRBJ2-5,TGCAGCGTGCCCAACCTTCAGGGTCCGGGAGAGACCCAGTACTTC,CSVPNLQGPGETQYF
NA,TRBV29-1,TRBJ1-1,TGCAGCTTCCAGGGTGTTGGCACTGAAGCTTTCTTT,CSFQGVGTEAFF